The 7 T cell receptor beta chains reported below all come from one sample, sequenced in a study of blood T cell repertoires in COVID-19. Only in-frame clones appear in the TCRdb table, and some are missing; sequencing was by immunoSEQ multiplex PCR. The table lists roughly 220,000 clones, around 80% of them singletons. Source material: peripheral blood. The receptors derive from a man under 40 with active or convalescent COVID-19.

V is TRBV7-2 and J is TRBJ1-3; TRBD1 agrees at 9 bases. The CDR3 totals 16 residues. V lost 1 base, J lost 3 bases, and 4 bases stayed unmatched. Germline V gives CDR1 SGHTA, CDR2 FQGNSA. The DNA for the CDR3 is TGTGCCAGCAGCTTAGGGGACAGGGCTGGTGGAAACACCATATATTTT. It codes for CASSLGDRAGGNTIYF.

The CDR3 is CASSLIHSGANVLTF. CDR3 DNA sequence: TGCGCCAGCAGCTTAATACACTCTGGGGCCAACGTCCTGACTTTC. The chain recombines TRBV5-1 with TRBJ2-6, with D hard to call. The CDR3 has 15 amino acids. The ends were cut back, 2 bases at V and 0 bases at J, with 6 bases in the middle. Germline CDR1 and CDR2: SGHRS and YFSETQ.

The chain carries TRBV4-1 and TRBJ1-2; no firm D call. The germline V and J ends were trimmed by 0 bases and 2 bases, with 13 bases remaining between them. CDR1 MGHRA and CDR2 YSYEKL come from the germline V gene. This CDR3 region has 16 residues. The CDR3 coding sequence is TGCGCCAGCAGCCAAGAGCGGGGATTAATCAACTATGGCTACACCTTC. This encodes CASSQERGLINYGYTF.

The rearrangement links TRBV19 to TRBJ2-1; D may be TRBD2 (5 bases). The germline gives CDR1 LNHDA, CDR2 SQIVND (reference sequence). Trimming stripped 3 bases from V and 3 bases from J, with 18 bases between. This CDR3 is 17 amino acids long. The CDR3 region is CASSIYFASPDYNEQFF. The DNA of the CDR3 is TGTGCCAGTAGTATTTATTTCGCTAGCCCGGACTACAATGAGCAGTTCTTC. The complete variable domain, with remaining parts taken from reference TRBV19 and TRBJ2-1, reads DGGITQSPKYLFRKEGQNVTLSCEQNLNHDAMYWYRQDPGQGLRLIYYSQIVNDFQKGDIAEGYSVSREKKESFPLTVTSAQKNPTAFYLCASSIYFASPDYNEQFFGPGTRLTVL.

Points on this clone: Other DNA variants within this sample encode the same CDR3. The rearrangement uses TRBV9 and TRBJ2-5; 11 positions match TRBD2. The CDR3 covers 17 residues. CDR1 and CDR2 from the germline V gene are SGDLS and YYNGEE. Germline trimming cut 0 bases from V and 2 bases from J; bases unmatched to any gene: 6. As DNA, the CDR3 is TGTGCCAGCAGCGTAGGTGCTAGCGGGGGGATACAAGAGACCCAGTACTTC. Protein product: CASSVGASGGIQETQYF.

The sample holds one count of this clone. Other DNA sequences in the same sample also yield this CDR3. This chain uses TRBV6-5 with TRBJ1-3, with D possibly being TRBD1 (6 bases). Germline-derived CDR1 and CDR2 are MNHEY and SVGAGI. V lost 5 bases and J lost 3, with 11 bases in between. CDR3 size: 14 residues. The CDR3 sequence is CASSRQGSGNTIYF. CDR3 nucleotides: TGTGCCAGCAGTCGTCAGGGGAGTGGAAACACCATATATTTT.

The rearrangement uses TRBV6-7 and TRBJ1-2, with 7 bases fitting TRBD1. TRBV6-7 is an ORF for which the function is uncertain. This CDR3 contains 13 residues. J lost 10 bases, V lost 7 bases, and 12 bases had no gene match. CDR3 sequence reads: CASNLTGIKSYTF. Here the CDR3 DNA reads TGTGCCAGCAACCTGACAGGGATCAAGTCCTACACCTTC.